The entry below gives a single T cell receptor (beta chain) sequence along with its context. What it binds is not known. TCRbeta library preparation incorporated unique molecular identifiers. TCRdb reprocessed the PCR reads via MiXCR and lists one record per CDR3 protein. Altogether around 370,000 distinct CDR3 sequences are present, 15% to 20% being singletons, with the ten largest covering 35% to 50%. This sample was taken from a study of T-cell reconstitution after alpha-beta-depleted transplantation in children. Study conclusions and caveats: After one year, T-cell counts and TCRbeta diversity mostly came from new T cells. Surviving recipient T cells and thymic progenitors underlay high day-60 TCRbeta diversity in some patients.

This CDR3 contains 15 residues. V dropped 6 bases and J dropped 5 bases, with 17 bases sitting between them. Sample: PBMCs, mostly from graft donor cells, taken 360 days after TCRalphabeta/CD19-depleted stem cell transplant. This receptor was obtained from a male patient aged 2 to 9 who had a stem cell transplant for acute lymphoblastic leukemia, so the T cells may come from the graft donor. The chain employs TRBV12-3 or TRBV12-4 and TRBJ1-5; D is uncertain. The CDR3 DNA sequence: TGTGCCAGCAGCTTGAGTAGGAGCGGGGATCAGCCCCAGCATTTT. As protein: CASSLSRSGDQPQHF.